This entry lists 21 T cell receptor beta chains sequenced from one sample in a study of blood T cell repertoires in COVID-19. Sequenced by immunoSEQ multiplex PCR; TCRdb stores in-frame clones only, minus some. The data show around 78,000 clones, roughly 91% seen once. Sequencing used PBMCs or T cells enriched from blood (not recorded which). Every receptor here comes from a woman in her forties or fifties with acute COVID-19.

In its sample, this clone was seen once. The CDR3 DNA reads as TGCAGCGCCCGGGGGTCCAGCTCCACCGGGGAGCTGTTTTTT. This encodes CSARGSSSTGELFF. V usage is TRBV29-1 and J usage is TRBJ2-2; a possible D gene is TRBD2 (6 bases). The V end lost 7 bases, the J end lost 4 bases, and 16 bases lay between the germline ends. The germline V gene encodes CDR1 SQVTM and CDR2 ANQGSEA. CDR3 length: 14 amino acids.

The chain combines TRBV5-1 with TRBJ1-4; D is uncertain. V gave up 4 bases and J gave up 3 bases, with 10 bases separating them. The V gene's germline CDR1 is SGHRS and CDR2 YFSETQ. This CDR3 is built from 14 residues. The CDR3 sequence is CASSPTPANEKLFF. Written as DNA, the CDR3 is TGCGCCAGCAGCCCGACACCGGCTAATGAAAAACTGTTTTTT.

Written as DNA, the CDR3 is TGTGCCAGCAGTCGAGGGACGGGAGACGCCCGGGAGACCCAGTACTTC. This translates into CASSRGTGDARETQYF. The V call is TRBV11-3, the J call TRBJ2-5; D is possibly TRBD2 (6 bases). The V gene's germline CDR1 is SGHNT and CDR2 YENEEA. V lost 6 bases and J lost 5, with 22 bases in between. The CDR3 is made up of 16 amino acids.

The chain recombines TRBV12-3 or TRBV12-4 with TRBJ1-2; no definite D call. Trimming took off 3 bases at V and 7 bases at J, with 12 bases between the two ends. This CDR3 has 13 amino acids. The CDR3 coding sequence is TGTGCCAGCAGTTTCCCGGGGATAGGTGGCTACACCTTC. Translated, it gives CASSFPGIGGYTF.

The chain couples TRBV5-1 to TRBJ2-7, with 9 bases fitting TRBD1. V shed 2 bases, J shed 5 bases, and the junction held 5 bases outside the gene matches. The CDR3 covers 14 residues. CDR1 SGHRS and CDR2 YFSETQ come from the germline V gene. The CDR3 sequence is CASSLNRGRDEQYF. CDR3 nucleotides: TGCGCCAGCAGCTTAAACAGGGGGCGAGACGAGCAGTACTTC. Using reference TRBV5-1 and TRBJ2-7 for the parts outside the CDR3, the full variable domain is KAGVTQTPRYLIKTRGQQVTLSCSPISGHRSVSWYQQTPGQGLQFLFEYFSETQRNKGNFPGRFSGRQFSNSRSEMNVSTLELGDSALYLCASSLNRGRDEQYFGPGTRLTVT.

The chain links TRBV10-2 to TRBJ2-1; 7 bases are a match to TRBD2. The CDR3 runs to 13 residues. After removal of 7 bases from V and 8 bases from J, the junction contained 8 bases not matched to a gene. Germline CDR1 and CDR2: WSHSY and SAAADI. The CDR3 sequence: CASTSGGGDEQFF. CDR3 DNA sequence: TGCGCCAGCACTTCGGGGGGTGGGGATGAGCAGTTCTTC.

In DNA, the CDR3 is TGTGCCAGCAGCGGTCCTCGACAAGAGACCCAGTACTTC. Protein product: CASSGPRQETQYF. This sequence joins TRBV12-3 or TRBV12-4 and TRBJ2-5; no firm D call. The CDR3 length is 13 residues. V was clipped by 6 bases and J by 2 bases, with 10 bases between them.

The genes are TRBV4-1 and TRBJ1-6; D remains ambiguous. CDR3 length equals 17 residues. Germline V gene sequence: CDR1 MGHRA, CDR2 YSYEKL. V was pared by 1 base and J by 3 bases, with 13 bases between. Written as DNA, the CDR3 is TGCGCCAGCAGCCAAGGGGCGGGCAGGAACTATAATTCACCCCTCCACTTT. This sequence encodes CASSQGAGRNYNSPLHF.

The chain is built from TRBV11-2 and TRBJ1-6, with D tentatively TRBD1 (5 bases). There are 12 residues in the CDR3. From germline, CDR1 is SGHAT and CDR2 FQNNGV. V was cut by 6 bases and J by 7 bases, with 7 bases left in between. The CDR3 nucleotides are TGTGCCAGCAGTAACAGGAATTCACCCCTCCACTTT. Translation gives CASSNRNSPLHF.

The rearrangement joins TRBV9 to TRBJ1-6, with D hard to call. The length of the CDR3 is 16 residues. V was clipped by 0 bases and J by 0 bases, with 7 bases between them. Germline-derived CDR1 and CDR2 are SGDLS and YYNGEE. CDR3: CASSVGLSSYNSPLHF. The CDR3 DNA sequence: TGTGCCAGCAGCGTAGGACTGAGCTCCTATAATTCACCCCTCCACTTT.

The CDR3 spells CAWSGTGRPEAFF. CDR3 in DNA: TGTGCCTGGAGTGGGACAGGGCGACCTGAAGCTTTCTTT. This sequence joins TRBV30 and TRBJ1-1, with 8 bases identical to TRBD1. The germline CDR1 and CDR2 sequences are GTSNPN and SVGIG (reference sequence). CDR3 length equals 13 residues. The ends lost 1 base at V and 6 bases at J; junction bases unmatched: 4.

The genes are TRBV30 and TRBJ2-7, with 7 bases identical to TRBD2. CDR3 length: 15 amino acids. Looked up from germline, CDR1 is GTSNPN and CDR2 is SVGIG (reference sequence). The V gene end was trimmed by 2 bases and the J gene end by 0 bases; junction bases not matched to a gene: 7. CDR3 in amino acids: CAWSKAGVSSYEQYF. The DNA for the CDR3 is TGTGCCTGGAGTAAGGCGGGAGTTAGCTCCTACGAGCAGTACTTC.

This sequence joins TRBV19 and TRBJ1-5; 8 positions agree with TRBD1. Germline V gives CDR1 LNHDA, CDR2 SQIVND (reference sequence). V lost 5 bases and J lost 8; bases outside the gene matches: 14. The CDR3 sequence is 16 residues long. The CDR3 DNA reads as TGTGCCAGTAGTTCTCAGGGGGCGACCTCAGGAGAGCCCCAGCATTTT. This gives the protein CASSSQGATSGEPQHF.

The genes are TRBV12-5 and TRBJ2-1, with 14 bases lining up with TRBD2. CDR1 LGHNT and CDR2 FRNRAP come from the germline V gene. The V and J ends lost 5 bases and 9 bases, in that order; junction bases with no gene match: 6. The length of the CDR3 is 15 residues. The CDR3 DNA sequence: TGTGCTAGTGGTACCGGGACTAGCGGGAGCGGTGAGCAGTTCTTC. This codes for CASGTGTSGSGEQFF.

CDR3 protein: CASSLTSGSNNEQFF. DNA for the CDR3: TGTGCCAGCAGCCTCACTAGCGGGAGTAACAATGAGCAGTTCTTC. The chain is built from TRBV14 and TRBJ2-1; 11 bases agree with TRBD2. CDR1 and CDR2 (germline): SGHDN, FVKESK. V trimming: 4 bases; J trimming: 5 bases; junction bases outside the gene matches: 4. CDR3 length: 15 residues.

The rearrangement links TRBV7-2 to TRBJ1-6; the D gene is possibly TRBD1 (6 bases). Germline V CDR1 and CDR2: SGHTA, FQGNSA. This CDR3 is 14 amino acids long. The V end was cut by 1 base, the J end by 13 bases, with 14 bases between. CDR3 sequence reads: CASSLGQDFLPLHF. CDR3 sequence (DNA): TGTGCCAGCAGCTTAGGACAGGACTTTTTGCCCCTCCACTTT.

The rearrangement joins TRBV4-1 to TRBJ2-1, with 12 positions matching TRBD2. This CDR3 has 17 residues. Germline V CDR1 and CDR2: MGHRA, YSYEKL. Unmatched junction bases numbered 8, after V lost 3 bases and J lost 5 bases. The CDR3 sequence is CASSHAGLAGTHNEQFF. DNA for the CDR3: TGCGCCAGCAGCCACGCTGGACTAGCGGGAACCCACAATGAGCAGTTCTTC.

The chain uses TRBV5-1 and TRBJ1-1; D call uncertain. CDR1 and CDR2 (germline): SGHRS, YFSETQ. V shed 1 base and J shed 6 bases, with 16 bases lying between them. The CDR3 runs 15 residues. As DNA, the CDR3 is TGCGCCAGCAGCTTGAATGCCGAGGCCCAACCTGAAGCTTTCTTT. It yields the protein CASSLNAEAQPEAFF.

The chain joins TRBV5-1 to TRBJ2-3; 8 positions match TRBD2. V dropped 2 bases and J dropped 4; count of bases not matched to a gene: 3. Germline-derived CDR1 and CDR2 are SGHRS and YFSETQ. The CDR3 covers 14 residues. As DNA, the CDR3 is TGCGCCAGCAGCTTCACTAGCGGTTCAGATACGCAGTATTTT. It is translated as CASSFTSGSDTQYF.

This chain links TRBV5-4 with TRBJ2-2; 8 bases map to TRBD2. The CDR3 length is 14 residues. Looked up from germline, CDR1 is SGHNT and CDR2 is YYREEE (reference sequence). Trimming at V came to 4 bases and at J to 1 base, leaving 0 bases not matched to a gene. The CDR3 loop reads CASSLAGNTGELFF. The DNA for the CDR3 is TGTGCCAGCAGCCTAGCGGGGAACACCGGGGAGCTGTTTTTT.

This sequence joins TRBV7-2 and TRBJ1-2; TRBD1 is a possible D gene (5 bases). Trimming took 3 bases from V and 4 from J, leaving 12 bases between them. This CDR3 region has 14 residues. From germline, CDR1 is SGHTA and CDR2 FQGNSA. The CDR3 sequence is CASSFTTASYGYTF. The CDR3 bases are TGTGCCAGCAGCTTTACGACAGCTTCCTATGGCTACACCTTC.